Sequencing of this T cell receptor (beta chain) was carried out in a study of blood T cell repertoires in COVID-19 (dated by TCRdb to the early 2020s). Regarding the study in general: Samples from collaborators originated in the United States, Italy and Spain and spanned both the acute and convalescent phases of COVID-19. The material from the prospective study consisted of cDNA or gDNA derived from T cells, B-cell-depleted T cells, or PBMCs. Subjects who had been exposed to COVID-19, were actively infected with it, or had recovered from it provided the deeply sampled blood TCRbeta repertoires that made up the dataset. The repertoires were made available in a free public database intended to serve as a resource for research on the immune response to SARS-CoV-2. The samples were drawn from the first 160 participants of the ongoing ImmuneRACE study and from 950 to 1,500 subjects provided by 6 global collaborators. A de-identified subject ID, COVID-19 status, age in years and sex were almost always included in the sample metadata. HLA class I and class II types, where available, came from metadata supplied by the sample provider rather than from assay-based typing. Points the paper makes about the study in general: The amount of clinical and demographic metadata varied by source and participant and was provided uncurated.

CDR1 SGDLS and CDR2 YYNGEE are derived from the germline V gene. Cut back by 2 bases and 4 bases, the V and J ends lie 12 bases apart. Taken from cysteine to phenylalanine, the CDR3 has 15 residues. Only the CDR3 DNA stays, 45 bases, in frame from base 1. TCRbeta CDR3 regions were amplified from genomic DNA using the immunoSEQ Assay, a bias-controlled multiplex PCR. The original methods were these. The number of nucleated cells in each sample was estimated from the amplification of reference gene primers within the assay. To quantify the absolute abundance of each unique TCRbeta CDR3 rearrangement, sequence reads were collapsed and filtered. For each sample, productive Simpson clonality was calculated as the square root of Simpson's diversity index over productive rearrangements. TCRdb obtained this table from immuneACCESS and retained in-frame rearrangements with V and J assigned. These tables miss some clones; where compared with another copy, unresolved V genes account for less than half of the shortfall, and the remainder is unexplained. The V and J calls and clone size were taken over from that table, and D and trimming were inferred from the DNA. For this sample there are roughly 410,000 clones; about nine tenths appear just once. 1.5% to 1.9% of the sample comes from the top ten.

One collaborating source in Seattle enrolled patients during active infection and followed them longitudinally through the course of disease. The collaborating institutions used their own protocols to collect whole blood in K2EDTA tubes. For TCRbeta analysis, collaborator samples were shipped as frozen whole blood, as isolated PBMCs, or as DNA extracted from either sample type. On this clone itself: This clone's antigen is unknown. No per-base quality is available; no much larger clone lies one base away.

The chain couples TRBV9 to TRBJ2-2; 6 matching bases give a weak D call of TRBD2. The TCR comes from a woman aged 40 to 49 with COVID-19, enrolled during active disease. Sequences were obtained from peripheral blood. In nucleotides, the sequence is TGTGCCAGCAGCGTGGCGGGATTAGGCACCGGGGAGCTGTTTTTT. It translates as CASSVAGLGTGELFF.